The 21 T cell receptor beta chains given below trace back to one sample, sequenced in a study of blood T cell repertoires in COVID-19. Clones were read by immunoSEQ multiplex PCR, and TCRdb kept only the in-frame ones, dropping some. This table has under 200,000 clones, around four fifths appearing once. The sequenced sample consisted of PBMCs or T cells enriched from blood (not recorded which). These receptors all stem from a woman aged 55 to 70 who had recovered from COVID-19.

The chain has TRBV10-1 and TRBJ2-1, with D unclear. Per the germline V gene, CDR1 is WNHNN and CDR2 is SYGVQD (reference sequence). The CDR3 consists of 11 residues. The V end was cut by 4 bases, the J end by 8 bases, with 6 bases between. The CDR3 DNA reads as TGCGCCAGCAGTGTTAGAGATGAGCAGTTCTTC. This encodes CASSVRDEQFF.

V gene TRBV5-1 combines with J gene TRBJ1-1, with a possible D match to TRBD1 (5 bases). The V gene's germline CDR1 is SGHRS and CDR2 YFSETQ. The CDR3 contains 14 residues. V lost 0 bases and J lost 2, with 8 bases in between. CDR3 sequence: CASSLETANTEAFF. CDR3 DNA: TGCGCCAGCAGCTTGGAGACAGCAAACACTGAAGCTTTCTTT.

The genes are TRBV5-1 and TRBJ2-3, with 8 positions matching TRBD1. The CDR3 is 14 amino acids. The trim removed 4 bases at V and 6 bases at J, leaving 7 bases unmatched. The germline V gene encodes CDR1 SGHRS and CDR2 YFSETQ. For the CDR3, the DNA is TGCGCCAGCAGCGAGGGACAGGCCGCCGATACGCAGTATTTT. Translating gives CASSEGQAADTQYF.

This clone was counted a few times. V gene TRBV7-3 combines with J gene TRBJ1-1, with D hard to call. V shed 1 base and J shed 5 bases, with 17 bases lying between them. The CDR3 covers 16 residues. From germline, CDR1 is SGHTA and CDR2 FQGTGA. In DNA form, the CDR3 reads TGTGCCAGCAGCTTAATCAGCGGATGGGAGTCGACTGAAGCTTTCTTT. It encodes CASSLISGWESTEAFF.

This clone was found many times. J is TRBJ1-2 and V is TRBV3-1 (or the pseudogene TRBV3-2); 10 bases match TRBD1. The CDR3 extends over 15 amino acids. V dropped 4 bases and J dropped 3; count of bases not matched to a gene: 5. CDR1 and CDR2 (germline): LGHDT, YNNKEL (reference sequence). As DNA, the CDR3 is TGTGCCAGCAGCCCGACAGGGGGCGCGTACTATGGCTACACCTTC. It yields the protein CASSPTGGAYYGYTF.

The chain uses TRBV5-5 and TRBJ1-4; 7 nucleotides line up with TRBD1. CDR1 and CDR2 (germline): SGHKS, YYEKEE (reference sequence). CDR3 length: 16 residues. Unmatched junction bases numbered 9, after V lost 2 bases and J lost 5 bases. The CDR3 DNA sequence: TGTGCCAGCAGCTTCGAAACAGGGGTTCTCAATGAAAAACTGTTTTTT. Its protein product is CASSFETGVLNEKLFF.

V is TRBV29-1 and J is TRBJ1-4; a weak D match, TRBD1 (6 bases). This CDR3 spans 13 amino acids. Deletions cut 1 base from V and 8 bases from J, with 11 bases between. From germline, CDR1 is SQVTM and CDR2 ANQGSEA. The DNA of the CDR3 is TGCAGCGTTGAAGTGGGACAAGCCGAAAAACTGTTTTTT. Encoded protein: CSVEVGQAEKLFF.

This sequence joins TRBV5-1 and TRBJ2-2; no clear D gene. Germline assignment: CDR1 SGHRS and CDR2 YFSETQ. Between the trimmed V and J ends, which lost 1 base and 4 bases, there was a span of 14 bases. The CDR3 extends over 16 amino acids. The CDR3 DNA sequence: TGCGCCAGCAGCTTGACGTTGTCACGAGGCACCGGGGAGCTGTTTTTT. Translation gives CASSLTLSRGTGELFF.

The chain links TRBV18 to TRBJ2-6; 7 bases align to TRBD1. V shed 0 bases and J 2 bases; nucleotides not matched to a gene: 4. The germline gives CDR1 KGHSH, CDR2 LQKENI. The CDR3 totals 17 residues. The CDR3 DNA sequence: TGTGCCAGCTCACCACCACAGGGGTTCCCTGGGGCCAACGTCCTGACTTTC. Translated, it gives CASSPPQGFPGANVLTF.

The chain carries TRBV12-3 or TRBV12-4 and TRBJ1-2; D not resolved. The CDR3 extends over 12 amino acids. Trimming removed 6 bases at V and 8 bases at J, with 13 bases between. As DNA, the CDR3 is TGTGCCAGCAGGAGACAAGTCGAAGGCTACACCTTC. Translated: CASRRQVEGYTF.

The CDR3 DNA follows: TGTGCCAGCAGTTCCGGCTCAGGGCAGAAGAATTCACCCCTCCACTTT. As protein: CASSSGSGQKNSPLHF. The chain uses TRBV6-5 and TRBJ1-6, with a tentative D call TRBD1 (5 bases). Germline loops: CDR1 MNHEY, CDR2 SVGAGI. V lost 4 bases and J lost 7, with 17 bases in between. This CDR3 is 16 amino acids long.

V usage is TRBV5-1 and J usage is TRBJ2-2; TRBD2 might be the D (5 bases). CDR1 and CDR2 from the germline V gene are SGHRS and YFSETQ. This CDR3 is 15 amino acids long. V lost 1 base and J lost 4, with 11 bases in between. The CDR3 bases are TGCGCCAGCAGCTTGTTGCCGGGGAGCACCGGGGAGCTGTTTTTT. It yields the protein CASSLLPGSTGELFF.

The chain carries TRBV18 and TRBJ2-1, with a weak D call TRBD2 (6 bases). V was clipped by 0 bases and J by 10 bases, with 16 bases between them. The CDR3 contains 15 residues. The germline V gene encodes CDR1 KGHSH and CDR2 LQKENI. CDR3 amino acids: CASSPPFVGAGEQFF. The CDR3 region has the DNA TGTGCCAGCTCACCACCGTTTGTAGGGGCGGGGGAGCAGTTCTTC.

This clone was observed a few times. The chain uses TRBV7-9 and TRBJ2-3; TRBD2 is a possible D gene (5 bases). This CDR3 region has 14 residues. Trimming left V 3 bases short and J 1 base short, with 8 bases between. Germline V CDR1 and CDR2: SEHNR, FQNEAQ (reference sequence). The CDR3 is CASSFFGGTDTQYF. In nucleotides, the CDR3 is TGTGCCAGCAGCTTTTTCGGGGGCACAGATACGCAGTATTTT.

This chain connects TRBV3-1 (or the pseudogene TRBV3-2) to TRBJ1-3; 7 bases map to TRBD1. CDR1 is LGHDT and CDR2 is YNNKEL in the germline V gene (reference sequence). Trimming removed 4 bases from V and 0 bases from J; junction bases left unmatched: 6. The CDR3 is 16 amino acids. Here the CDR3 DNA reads TGTGCCAGCAGCCCCTGGACAGGATACTCTGGAAACACCATATATTTT. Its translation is CASSPWTGYSGNTIYF.

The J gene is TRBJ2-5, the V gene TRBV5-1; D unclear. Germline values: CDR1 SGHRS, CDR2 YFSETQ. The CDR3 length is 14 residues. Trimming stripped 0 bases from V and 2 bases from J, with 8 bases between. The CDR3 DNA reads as TGCGCCAGCAGCTTGGCGACAAGTCAAGAGACCCAGTACTTC. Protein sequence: CASSLATSQETQYF.

The CDR3 nucleotides read TGTGCCAGCAGTTGGGGACAGGGGGATGGCTACACCTTC. It specifies CASSWGQGDGYTF. The chain recombines TRBV12-3 or TRBV12-4 with TRBJ1-2, with 11 bases lining up with TRBD1. V gave up 4 bases and J gave up 6 bases; unmatched junction bases: 1. The CDR3 length is 13 residues.

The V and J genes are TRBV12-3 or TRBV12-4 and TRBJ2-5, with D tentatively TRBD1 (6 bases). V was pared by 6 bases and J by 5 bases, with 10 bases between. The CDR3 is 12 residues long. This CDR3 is CASSRDIETQYF. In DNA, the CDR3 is TGTGCCAGCAGCAGGGACATCGAGACCCAGTACTTC.

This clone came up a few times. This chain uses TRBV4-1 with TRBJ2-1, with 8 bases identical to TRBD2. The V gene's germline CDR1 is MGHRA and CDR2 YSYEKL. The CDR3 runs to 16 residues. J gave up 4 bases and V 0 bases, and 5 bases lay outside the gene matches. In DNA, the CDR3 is TGCGCCAGCAGCCAAGATCGGATAGCGGGATACAATGAGCAGTTCTTC. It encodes CASSQDRIAGYNEQFF.

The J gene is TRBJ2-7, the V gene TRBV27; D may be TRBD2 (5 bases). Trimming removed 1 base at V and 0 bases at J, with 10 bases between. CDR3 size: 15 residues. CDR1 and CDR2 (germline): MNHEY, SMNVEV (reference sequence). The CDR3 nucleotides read TGTGCCAGCAGTTTATATCTGGGGAGCTCCTACGAGCAGTACTTC. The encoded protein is CASSLYLGSSYEQYF.

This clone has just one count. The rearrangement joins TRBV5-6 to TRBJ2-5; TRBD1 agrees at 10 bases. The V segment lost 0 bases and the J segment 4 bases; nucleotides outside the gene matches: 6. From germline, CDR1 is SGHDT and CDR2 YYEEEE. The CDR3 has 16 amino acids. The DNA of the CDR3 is TGTGCCAGCAGCTTGGTGGGACAGGGGAATGGAGAGACCCAGTACTTC. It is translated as CASSLVGQGNGETQYF.